The 9 T cell receptor beta chains below come from one sample, sequenced in a study of T cells after posttransplantation cyclophosphamide. The repertoire was sequenced with immunoSEQ multiplex PCR; TCRdb's copy has only in-frame clones and lacks some. The table lists under 15,000 clones, with no singletons. A marrow graft followed busulfan-fludarabine conditioning, with cyclophosphamide on days +3 and +4. This specimen was PBMCs, taken after allogeneic stem cell transplant with posttransplant cyclophosphamide. These receptor sequences come from a female patient in her 40s who received an allogeneic stem cell transplant from a related donor, was CMV-positive, and had acute GVHD only. Some T cells may possibly be graft donor cells.

This clone was picked up many times. CDR3 in DNA: TGTGCCAGCAGAGCGTCTGGGGCCAACGTCCTGACTTTC. This sequence encodes CASRASGANVLTF. The chain recombines TRBV6-4 with TRBJ2-6; D is unresolved. The CDR3 is 13 amino acids. CDR1 is MRHNA and CDR2 is SNTAGT in the germline V gene. V was trimmed by 6 bases and J by 1 base, leaving 4 bases between them.

This clone was picked up many times. The chain has TRBV5-1 and TRBJ2-7; D is possibly TRBD1 (6 bases). Trimming removed 2 bases at V and 3 bases at J, with 15 bases between. There are 15 residues in the CDR3. Germline V CDR1 and CDR2: SGHRS, YFSETQ. CDR3 coding DNA: TGCGCCAGCAGCTTCCTTGGACAGCCGAGCTACGAGCAGTACTTC. Translated: CASSFLGQPSYEQYF.

This clone was seen ten or more times. The rearrangement uses TRBV5-4 and TRBJ2-1; 11 bases are a match to TRBD2. Losses at the gene ends were 2 bases for V and 5 bases for J; bases not matched to a gene: 6. The CDR3 totals 16 residues. Germline V gene sequence: CDR1 SGHNT, CDR2 YYREEE (reference sequence). The CDR3 reads CASSFIAGGPNNEQFF. In nucleotides, the CDR3 is TGTGCCAGCAGCTTCATAGCGGGAGGGCCGAACAATGAGCAGTTCTTC.

This clone was detected many times. This chain connects TRBV5-1 to TRBJ2-2; a possible D gene is TRBD1 (8 bases). This CDR3 is built from 15 residues. CDR1 SGHRS and CDR2 YFSETQ come from the germline V gene. Deletions cut 1 base from V and 7 bases from J, with 14 bases between. CDR3 protein: CASSLSTGEGGELFF. CDR3 sequence (DNA): TGCGCCAGCAGCTTGTCGACAGGGGAGGGCGGGGAGCTGTTTTTT.

In its sample, this clone was seen many times. The rearrangement links TRBV19 to TRBJ1-5; no reliable D call. Trimming took off 5 bases at V and 4 bases at J, with 9 bases between the two ends. CDR3 length equals 13 residues. CDR1 is LNHDA and CDR2 is SQIVND in the germline V gene (reference sequence). CDR3 DNA sequence: TGTGCCAGTAGTTATACCACTAATCAGCCCCAGCATTTT. Amino acid sequence: CASSYTTNQPQHF.

At least ten counts were recorded for this clone. The chain links TRBV6-5 to TRBJ2-3, with a weak D call TRBD2 (6 bases). The CDR3 runs to 13 residues. Germline assignment: CDR1 MNHEY and CDR2 SVGAGI. The chain's CDR3 is CAVSRGRTDTQYF. The CDR3 coding sequence is TGTGCTGTTTCCCGGGGGAGAACAGATACGCAGTATTTT.

Ten or more counts support this clone. The V call is TRBV7-8, the J call TRBJ2-1; TRBD2 agrees at 10 bases. The junction had 10 bases not matched to a gene; V was cut back by 5 bases and J by 0 bases. This CDR3 is built from 18 residues. Germline CDR1 is SGHVS and CDR2 is FQNEAQ. CDR3 sequence reads: CASSPRTSGHHSYNEQFF. CDR3 DNA: TGTGCCAGCAGCCCCCGGACTAGCGGACACCACTCCTACAATGAGCAGTTCTTC.

At least ten counts were recorded for this clone. The V call is TRBV6-5, the J call TRBJ2-2, with TRBD1 identical over 8 bases. The CDR3 runs to 14 residues. V lost 6 bases to trimming and J lost 5 bases; unmatched junction nucleotides: 5. CDR1 and CDR2 from the germline V gene are MNHEY and SVGAGI. CDR3 sequence reads: CASSQGQATGELFF. The DNA of the CDR3 is TGTGCCAGCAGCCAGGGACAGGCGACCGGGGAGCTGTTTTTT.

This clone was seen only a few times. V usage is TRBV18 and J usage is TRBJ2-3; no reliable D call. Germline values: CDR1 KGHSH, CDR2 LQKENI. Between the trimmed V and J ends, which lost 2 bases and 2 bases, there was a span of 17 bases. CDR3 length equals 17 residues. The CDR3: CASSPNGPYSATDTQYF. The DNA of the CDR3 is TGTGCCAGCTCACCAAATGGGCCATACAGTGCCACAGATACGCAGTATTTT.